Presented here are 17 T cell receptor beta chains from one specimen sequenced in a study of blood T cells in healthy people across ages. Alongside a J-beta primer mix, a sample-barcoded 5' primer served in a second PCR lasting roughly 6 to 12 cycles. TCRdb reprocessed the 5' RACE reads with MiXCR, giving one entry per CDR3 protein. Among hundreds of thousands of distinct CDR3 sequences listed, about 51% were seen once. The sequencing sample was made of blood. The receptor set was obtained from a woman over 75 in good health.

This chain joins TRBV13 and TRBJ2-3; 9 positions agree with TRBD2. The V segment lost 4 bases and the J segment 4 bases; nucleotides outside the gene matches: 6. Per the germline V gene, CDR1 is PRHDT and CDR2 is FYEKMQ (reference sequence). The CDR3 is 15 residues long. CDR3: CASSSASGAPDTQYF. For the CDR3, the DNA is TGTGCCAGCAGCTCCGCTAGCGGGGCCCCAGATACGCAGTATTTT.

A note on this clonotype: The junction differs from germline at one of its ends, possibly a read error. The rearrangement joins TRBV20-1 to TRBJ2-5; the match to TRBD2 covers 8 bases. The CDR3 length is 14 residues. Germline loops: CDR1 DFQATT, CDR2 SNEGSKA (reference sequence). For the CDR3, the DNA is TGCAGTGCTAGAACTAGCGGTAACTACAATGAGCAGTATTTC. Its protein is CSARTSGNYNEQYF.

This clonotype has only a few counts. The V gene is TRBV3-1, the J gene TRBJ2-1, with D possibly matching TRBD2 (5 bases). This CDR3 is built from 15 residues. Germline V gives CDR1 LGHDT, CDR2 YNNKEL (reference sequence). Between the trimmed V and J ends, which lost 7 bases and 0 bases, there was a span of 13 bases. CDR3 amino acids: CASTRTVGSYNEQFF. The CDR3 DNA is TGTGCCAGCACCCGGACTGTGGGCTCCTACAATGAGCAGTTCTTC.

The chain couples TRBV9 to TRBJ2-2; 7 bases map to TRBD2. V dropped 6 bases and J dropped 4; count of bases not matched to a gene: 12. The CDR3 loop spans 16 amino acids. Germline loops: CDR1 SGDLS, CDR2 YYNGEE. CDR3 DNA sequence: TGTGCCAGCACCTCGTGGGGGAGGGACGGCACCGGGGAGCTGTTTTTT. Translated, it gives CASTSWGRDGTGELFF.

This clonotype was seen many times. The chain employs TRBV28 and TRBJ2-5, with D hard to call. V dropped 3 bases and J dropped 9 bases, with 14 bases sitting between them. This CDR3 comprises 13 residues. Germline V gene sequence: CDR1 MDHEN, CDR2 SYDVKM. The CDR3 loop is CASSLDHRDPQYF. The DNA of the CDR3 is TGTGCCAGCAGTTTGGACCATAGGGATCCCCAGTACTTC.

V is TRBV6-1 and J is TRBJ1-5; D call uncertain. This CDR3 region has 12 residues. Trimming took off 4 bases at V and 13 bases at J, with 14 bases between the two ends. CDR1 is MNHNS, CDR2 SASEGT, per germline. The chain's CDR3 is CASSVEGPPQHF. The CDR3 DNA reads TGTGCCAGCAGTGTGGAGGGCCCCCCTCAGCATTTT.

J is TRBJ1-4 and V is TRBV4-2, with D hard to call. CDR3 length equals 14 residues. Germline V lookup: CDR1 LGHNA, CDR2 YNFKEQ. Deletions cut 1 base from V and 7 bases from J, with 10 bases between. CDR3 in amino acids: CASSQVSTTEKLFF. The CDR3 DNA is TGTGCCAGCAGCCAAGTGTCCACCACTGAAAAACTGTTTTTT.

This sequence joins TRBV12-3 or TRBV12-4 and TRBJ1-5; D is unresolved. The CDR3 is 15 residues long. The V end lost 6 bases, the J end lost 10 bases, and 22 bases lay between the germline ends. CDR3 nucleotides: TGTGCCAGCAGCCCCCGGGGTCACGGGTACCAACCCCAGCATTTT. It is translated as CASSPRGHGYQPQHF.

The chain combines TRBV14 with TRBJ2-3; D remains ambiguous. The CDR3 is 17 amino acids. V was pared by 1 base and J by 1 base, with 15 bases between. CDR1 and CDR2 from the germline V gene are SGHDN and FVKESK. CDR3 region: CASSQAPLSRRTDTQYF. The CDR3 bases are TGTGCCAGCAGCCAAGCCCCCCTTTCGAGACGCACAGATACGCAGTATTTT.

At least ten counts were recorded for this clonotype. The V call is TRBV5-4, the J call TRBJ2-7; TRBD2 matches 8 bases. This CDR3 has 16 amino acids. The V segment lost 4 bases and the J segment 2 bases; nucleotides outside the gene matches: 11. The germline gives CDR1 SGHNT, CDR2 YYREEE (reference sequence). The CDR3 here is CASSPHAGGLAYEQYF. The CDR3 DNA sequence: TGTGCCAGCAGCCCACATGCCGGGGGACTAGCCTACGAGCAGTACTTC. The full variable domain, rest sourced from reference TRBV5-4 and TRBJ2-7, is ETGVTQSPTHLIKTRGQQVTLRCSSQSGHNTVSWYQQALGQGPQFIFQYYREEENGRGNFPPRFSGLQFPNYSSELNVNALELDDSALYLCASSPHAGGLAYEQYFGPGTRLTVT.

The rearrangement uses TRBV20-1 and TRBJ1-2; TRBD1 matches 8 bases. V was clipped by 2 bases and J by 3 bases; unmatched bases: 8. The CDR3 sequence is 15 residues long. Germline CDR1 is DFQATT and CDR2 is SNEGSKA (reference sequence). CDR3 in amino acids: CSARPPTGADYGYTF. The DNA of the CDR3 is TGCAGTGCTAGACCCCCGACAGGGGCGGACTATGGCTACACCTTC.

This clonotype was detected ten times or more. The rearrangement joins TRBV5-1 to TRBJ2-3, with D unclear. Trimming took 0 bases from V and 2 from J, leaving 4 bases between them. The CDR3 extends over 13 amino acids. Germline loops: CDR1 SGHRS, CDR2 YFSETQ. The CDR3 protein is CASSLGNTDTQYF. For the CDR3, the DNA is TGCGCCAGCAGCTTGGGTAACACAGATACGCAGTATTTT. Full variable domain (rest looked up from reference TRBV5-1 and TRBJ2-3): KAGVTQTPRYLIKTRGQQVTLSCSPISGHRSVSWYQQTPGQGLQFLFEYFSETQRNKGNFPGRFSGRQFSNSRSEMNVSTLELGDSALYLCASSLGNTDTQYFGPGTRLTVL.

The J gene is TRBJ1-6, the V gene TRBV7-6; the D gene is possibly TRBD1 (5 bases). Germline CDR1 reads SGHVS; CDR2 reads FNYEAQ. The CDR3 is made up of 18 amino acids. V was trimmed by 1 base and J by 7 bases, leaving 20 bases between them. CDR3 nucleotides: TGTGCCAGCAGCTTAGTAGCTGTAGCAGGGAACGACAATTCACCCCTCCACTTT. This translates into CASSLVAVAGNDNSPLHF.

This chain connects TRBV20-1 to TRBJ2-1; D might be TRBD1 (5 bases). The V end lost 5 bases, the J end lost 4 bases, and 12 bases lay between the germline ends. Germline loops: CDR1 DFQATT, CDR2 SNEGSKA (reference sequence). The CDR3 length is 13 residues. CDR3: CSAQGSFYNEQFF. The CDR3 coding sequence is TGCAGTGCTCAGGGCAGCTTTTACAATGAGCAGTTCTTC.

The J gene is TRBJ1-4, the V gene TRBV4-2, with D unresolved. The CDR3 contains 13 residues. V gave up 0 bases and J gave up 6 bases, with 5 bases separating them. Germline CDR1 is LGHNA and CDR2 is YNFKEQ. The CDR3 loop is CASSQDRDEKLFF. The CDR3 DNA is TGTGCCAGCAGCCAAGATCGCGATGAAAAACTGTTTTTT.

There are many counts of this clonotype. The chain has TRBV29-1 and TRBJ2-3; no reliable D call. In germline, CDR1 is SQVTM, CDR2 ANQGSEA. The V gene lost 2 bases and the J gene lost 1 base, with 4 bases spanning the gap. The CDR3 length is 12 residues. The CDR3 spells CSVERGTDTQYF. DNA of the CDR3: TGCAGCGTTGAAAGGGGCACAGATACGCAGTATTTT.

The chain uses TRBV2 and TRBJ1-3; 8 bases fit TRBD1. The germline gives CDR1 SNHLY, CDR2 FYNNEI. Losses at the gene ends were 6 bases for V and 4 bases for J; bases not matched to a gene: 5. CDR3 length: 14 amino acids. This CDR3 is CASSRDRGGNTIYF. The CDR3 DNA follows: TGTGCCAGCAGCCGTGACAGGGGAGGAAACACCATATATTTT.